What follows is one T cell receptor beta chain and its context. The data stem from a study of blood T cell repertoires in COVID-19. Study information: T cells, B-cell-depleted T cells, or PBMCs provided the cDNA or gDNA that served as material.

The germline V gene has CDR1 SGHRS and CDR2 YFSETQ. The CDR3 covers 15 residues. V was cut by 5 bases and J by 3 bases, with 17 bases left in between. As processed by the authors: Amplification of reference gene primers provided the estimated nucleated cell counts. Libraries were prepared by immunoSEQ multiplex PCR; TCRdb keeps only in-frame clonotypes and omits some of them. V, J and clone size reflect that table, while D and trimming were determined from the DNA. The table shows some 320,000 clones, with about 85% occurring only once. The participants were between roughly 18 and 90 years old and came from 24 US areas. A case of COVID-19 had been met by exposed participants within 2 weeks before study entry.

This TCR derives from a woman aged 25 to 39 who had been exposed to COVID-19. V gene TRBV5-1 combines with J gene TRBJ1-1; perhaps TRBD1 as D (6 bases). The sample consisted of PBMCs or T cells enriched from blood (not recorded which). The CDR3, as DNA: TGCGCCAGCAGGCCCCCTGGGGGCGGGCACACTGAAGCTTTCTTT. Translated: CASRPPGGGHTEAFF.